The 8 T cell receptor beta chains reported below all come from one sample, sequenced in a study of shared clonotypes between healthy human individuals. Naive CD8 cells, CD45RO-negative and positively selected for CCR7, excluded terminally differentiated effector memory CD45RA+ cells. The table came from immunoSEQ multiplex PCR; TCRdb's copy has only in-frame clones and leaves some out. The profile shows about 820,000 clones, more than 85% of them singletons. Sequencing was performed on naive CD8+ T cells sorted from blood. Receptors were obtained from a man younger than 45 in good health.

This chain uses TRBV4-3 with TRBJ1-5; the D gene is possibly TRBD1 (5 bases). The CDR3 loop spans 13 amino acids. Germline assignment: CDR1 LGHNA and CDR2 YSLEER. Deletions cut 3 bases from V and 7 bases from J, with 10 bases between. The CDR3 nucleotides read TGCGCCAGCAGCCACCACGAGGGGCAGCCCCAGCATTTT. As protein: CASSHHEGQPQHF.

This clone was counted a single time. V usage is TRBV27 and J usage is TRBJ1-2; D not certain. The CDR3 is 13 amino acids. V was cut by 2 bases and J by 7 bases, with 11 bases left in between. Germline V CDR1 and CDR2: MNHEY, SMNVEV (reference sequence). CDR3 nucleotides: TGTGCCAGCAGTTTAGGGCAATTCGGTGGCTACACCTTC. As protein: CASSLGQFGGYTF.

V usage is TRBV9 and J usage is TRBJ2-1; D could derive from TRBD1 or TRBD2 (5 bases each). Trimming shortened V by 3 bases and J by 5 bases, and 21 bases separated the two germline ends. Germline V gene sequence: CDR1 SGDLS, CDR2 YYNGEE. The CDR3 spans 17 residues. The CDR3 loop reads CASSGGGTTGTNNEQFF. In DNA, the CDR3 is TGTGCCAGCAGCGGGGGTGGGACCACGGGGACCAACAATGAGCAGTTCTTC.

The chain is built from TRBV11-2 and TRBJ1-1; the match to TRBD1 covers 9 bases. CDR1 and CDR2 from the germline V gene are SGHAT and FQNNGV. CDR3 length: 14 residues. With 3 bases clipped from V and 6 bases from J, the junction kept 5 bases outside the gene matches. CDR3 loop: CASSFRRDRAEAFF. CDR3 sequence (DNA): TGTGCCAGCAGCTTTAGGCGGGACAGGGCTGAAGCTTTCTTT.

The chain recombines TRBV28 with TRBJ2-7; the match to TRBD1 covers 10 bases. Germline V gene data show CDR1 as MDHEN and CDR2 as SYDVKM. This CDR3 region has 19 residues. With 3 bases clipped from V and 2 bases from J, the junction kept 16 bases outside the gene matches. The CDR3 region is CASSFSSWDRGSRAYEQYF. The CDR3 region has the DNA TGTGCCAGCAGTTTTTCCTCCTGGGACAGGGGTTCGCGCGCCTACGAGCAGTACTTC.

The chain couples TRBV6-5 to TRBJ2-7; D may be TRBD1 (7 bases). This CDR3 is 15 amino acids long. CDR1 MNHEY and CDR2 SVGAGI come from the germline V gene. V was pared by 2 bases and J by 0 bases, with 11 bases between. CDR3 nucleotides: TGTGCCAGCAGTTACGGGACAGCGGGCTCCTACGAGCAGTACTTC. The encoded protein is CASSYGTAGSYEQYF.

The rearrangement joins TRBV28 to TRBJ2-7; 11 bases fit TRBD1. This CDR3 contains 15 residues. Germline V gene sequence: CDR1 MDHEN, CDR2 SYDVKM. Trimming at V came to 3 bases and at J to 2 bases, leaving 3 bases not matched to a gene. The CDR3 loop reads CASSFPGQGAYEQYF. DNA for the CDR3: TGTGCCAGCAGTTTCCCGGGACAGGGGGCCTACGAGCAGTACTTC.

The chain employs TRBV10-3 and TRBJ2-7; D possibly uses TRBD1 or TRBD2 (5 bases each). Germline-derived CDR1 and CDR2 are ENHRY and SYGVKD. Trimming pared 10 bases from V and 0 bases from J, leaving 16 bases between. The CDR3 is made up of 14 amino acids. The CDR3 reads CATGGRDLSYEQYF. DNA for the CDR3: TGTGCCACCGGAGGCCGGGACCTCTCCTACGAGCAGTACTTC.